This entry concerns a single TCR beta chain. The sample comes from a study of cytomegalovirus exposure and HLA in healthy donors. V gave up 6 bases and J gave up 0 bases; unmatched junction bases: 4. Germline CDR1 is MGHDK and CDR2 is SYGVNS. This CDR3 has 15 amino acids. The primer mix had 60 Vbeta and 13 Jbeta primers. TCRdb keeps only in-frame clones here, not all; method: immunoSEQ multiplex PCR. The sample lists about 140,000 clones, roughly 80% occurring once. Specimen: PBMCs. This clonotype originated in a young man in good health and CMV-seronegative. The V call is TRBV25-1, the J call TRBJ1-1; 10 nucleotides align to TRBD1. The CDR3 region has the DNA TGTGCCAGCAGGGGGGGGACAGGGGTGAACACTGAAGCTTTCTTT. Encoded protein: CASRGGTGVNTEAFF.